This T cell receptor (beta chain) derives from a study of beta chain features in type 1 diabetes. Overall study results and limits: Across patients, naive, central memory and Treg TCRB repertoires exhibited apparently greater similarity than was observed across healthy donors.

This clone was recorded at least ten times. The target antigen is unknown. Sorted populations all exceeded 95% purity. Reverse transcription of all isolated RNA meant that expressed TCRB transcripts were sequenced. There were 3.5 million or so reads on average in the naive, central memory and regulatory T cell samples. TCRdb keeps only in-frame clones here, not all; method: immunoSEQ multiplex PCR. The sample has about 320,000 clones, 12% to 15% seen once. The receptor's source is a man aged 25-45 years in good health. Sequencing input: central memory CD4+ T cells from blood.

CDR3 residues: CASSPHADTQYF. CDR3 DNA: TGCGCCAGCAGTCCGCATGCAGATACGCAGTATTTT. This chain connects TRBV23-1 to TRBJ2-3, with D hard to call. TRBV23-1 is an ORF for which the function is uncertain. The CDR3 is 12 residues long. Between the trimmed V and J ends, which lost 4 bases and 4 bases, there was a span of 6 bases.